This entry lists 16 T cell receptor beta chains sequenced from one sample in a study of T cells expressing NK-cell markers. TCRdb processed the 5' RACE reads again and assigns one entry to each CDR3 protein, with no DNA. Recorded here are 400,000 to 550,000 distinct CDR3 sequences; the top ten clones represent less than 7.5%. Sequencing was performed on blood T cells: a sorted CD56 or NKG2C T cell subset, CD4+ or CD8+ T cells, or bulk PBMC T cells (not recorded which). All receptors derive from a woman between 18 and 75 years old in good health.

The J gene is TRBJ2-1, the V gene TRBV20-1; TCRdb lists TRBD2, though no DNA is available to test this call. This CDR3 spans 14 amino acids. Germline CDR1 reads DFQATT; CDR2 reads SNEGSKA (reference sequence). The CDR3 spells CSATTSGQYNEQFF.

The V gene is TRBV12-3 or TRBV12-4, the J gene TRBJ1-1; no DNA is available, so the TRBD1 call from TCRdb remains unchecked. The CDR3 runs to 14 residues. The CDR3 spells CASKPSRVNTEAFF.

V usage is TRBV5-1 and J usage is TRBJ2-3; TCRdb proposes TRBD2, but this gene call is untestable without DNA. The CDR3 is 16 amino acids. In germline, CDR1 is SGHRS, CDR2 YFSETQ. CDR3 protein: CASSERVLRSTDTQYF.

The chain recombines TRBV5-1 with TRBJ1-2. CDR1 is SGHRS, CDR2 YFSETQ, per germline. This CDR3 spans 14 amino acids. CDR3: CASSPEGFGYGYTF.

This rearrangement joins TRBV4-3 to TRBJ1-5; TCRdb gives TRBD1 as the D gene, but with no DNA this cannot be confirmed. CDR1 is LGHNA and CDR2 is YSLEER in the germline V gene. This CDR3 contains 13 residues. Here the CDR3 reads CASSHATDQPQHF.

This chain uses TRBV7-2 with TRBJ2-7; TCRdb picks TRBD2, but there is no DNA to check that call. Germline lookup yields CDR1 SGHTA and CDR2 FQGNSA. CDR3 length: 14 amino acids. CDR3 residues: CASSGLAGAYEQYF.

V is TRBV6-5 and J is TRBJ1-3. The CDR3 loop spans 17 amino acids. CDR1 MNHEY and CDR2 SVGAGI come from the germline V gene. The chain's CDR3 is CASSYSGSGNTGNTIYF.

CDR3 sequence: CASSRDFSKNTEALF. J is TRBJ1-1 and V is TRBV12-3 or TRBV12-4. The CDR3 loop spans 15 amino acids.

The chain carries TRBV29-1 and TRBJ2-1; the TCRdb D gene call, TRBD2, has no DNA to confirm it. The germline V gene has CDR1 SQVTM and CDR2 ANQGSEA. The CDR3 totals 17 residues. The CDR3 region is CSVDGLAGITSYNEQFF.

This chain joins TRBV5-1 and TRBJ2-6; lacking DNA, the TRBD2 call made by TCRdb goes unchecked. CDR3 length: 15 residues. Germline CDR1 reads SGHRS; CDR2 reads YFSETQ. The CDR3: CASSPAGYGANVLTF.

This chain connects TRBV5-4 to TRBJ1-2. The CDR3 is 12 residues long. Germline V gene sequence: CDR1 SGHNT, CDR2 YYREEE (reference sequence). CDR3 protein: CASRSSVHGYTF.

The V gene is TRBV19, the J gene TRBJ2-5; TCRdb gives TRBD1 as the D gene, but with no DNA this cannot be confirmed. CDR3 size: 12 residues. Germline loops: CDR1 LNHDA, CDR2 SQIVND (reference sequence). The CDR3 region is CASSTLGETQYF. The full variable domain, its missing parts supplied by reference TRBV19 and TRBJ2-5, is DGGITQSPKYLFRKEGQNVTLSCEQNLNHDAMYWYRQDPGQGLRLIYYSQIVNDFQKGDIAEGYSVSREKKESFPLTVTSAQKNPTAFYLCASSTLGETQYFGPGTRLLVL.

This rearrangement joins TRBV7-9 to TRBJ1-2. The germline V gene has CDR1 SEHNR and CDR2 FQNEAQ (reference sequence). This CDR3 has 11 amino acids. The CDR3: CASPEWDGYTF.

The V gene is TRBV12-3 or TRBV12-4, the J gene TRBJ2-7; TCRdb picks TRBD1, but there is no DNA to check that call. The length of the CDR3 is 13 residues. This CDR3 reads CASSLGFSGEQYF.

The chain recombines TRBV7-2 with TRBJ2-1; TCRdb indicates TRBD2, and absent DNA this call remains unverified. Germline V lookup: CDR1 SGHTA, CDR2 FQGNSA. There are 14 residues in the CDR3. The chain's CDR3 is CASSLASLVAEQFF.

This sequence joins TRBV10-3 and TRBJ2-1. The germline gives CDR1 ENHRY, CDR2 SYGVKD. The CDR3 totals 11 residues. CDR3 residues: CAISESGEQFF.